Each of the 8 T cell receptor beta chains below was sequenced from the same sample in a study of T cell responses to AZD1222 COVID-19 vaccine. Profiling relied on immunoSEQ multiplex PCR, and the TCRdb table lists in-frame clones only, not all of them. The repertoire has roughly 80,000 clones, approximately 90% of them found once; the top ten carry around a tenth. The source was peripheral blood, collected 28 days after the second AZD1222 dose. The receptors derive from an adult who received the AZD1222 COVID-19 vaccine.

The rearrangement uses TRBV19 and TRBJ1-2; D may be TRBD1 (5 bases). Germline V gives CDR1 LNHDA, CDR2 SQIVND (reference sequence). The ends were cut back, 10 bases at V and 4 bases at J, with 13 bases in the middle. This CDR3 is 12 amino acids long. CDR3 residues: CATSDIRYGYTF. The CDR3 nucleotides read TGTGCCACTTCGGACATCCGCTATGGCTACACCTTC.

V usage is TRBV3-1 (or the pseudogene TRBV3-2) and J usage is TRBJ1-3; 8 nucleotides match TRBD1. The CDR3 sequence is 18 residues long. Germline V CDR1 and CDR2: LGHDT, YNNKEL (reference sequence). V dropped 4 bases and J dropped 4; count of bases not matched to a gene: 15. The CDR3 DNA sequence: TGTGCCAGCAGCCGACAGGGGCAGTACGGAATCGCCGGAAACACCATATATTTT. Encoded protein: CASSRQGQYGIAGNTIYF.

For the CDR3, the DNA is TGTGCCAGCAGCTTAACGGGACAGGGGGGCTATGGCTACACCTTC. This encodes CASSLTGQGGYGYTF. This chain uses TRBV7-3 with TRBJ1-2; 11 bases align to TRBD1. With 0 bases clipped from V and 4 bases from J, the junction kept 1 base outside the gene matches. CDR3 length: 15 amino acids. Germline CDR1 SGHTA, CDR2 FQGTGA.

The chain carries TRBV9 and TRBJ1-1, with D tentatively TRBD1 (5 bases). The CDR3 consists of 15 residues. V shed 2 bases and J shed 4 bases, with 15 bases lying between them. Germline values: CDR1 SGDLS, CDR2 YYNGEE. The CDR3 region has the DNA TGTGCCAGCAGCGTGGATCCGGGGGGGAGCACTGAAGCTTTCTTT. It yields the protein CASSVDPGGSTEAFF.

The V call is TRBV28, the J call TRBJ2-3; the match to TRBD2 covers 9 bases. The junction had 1 base not matched to a gene; V was cut back by 3 bases and J by 0 bases. The length of the CDR3 is 15 residues. Looked up from germline, CDR1 is MDHEN and CDR2 is SYDVKM. As DNA, the CDR3 is TGTGCCAGCAGTTTTAGCGGGGGCAGCACAGATACGCAGTATTTT. This gives the protein CASSFSGGSTDTQYF.

A few counts support this clone. The rearrangement joins TRBV7-9 to TRBJ2-1; D is unclear. V was shortened by 2 bases and J by 9 bases, with 20 bases between the two germline ends. The CDR3 sequence is 16 residues long. Germline values: CDR1 SEHNR, CDR2 FQNEAQ (reference sequence). CDR3 in amino acids: CASSLIMGPRGPEQFF. The CDR3 DNA reads TGTGCCAGCAGCTTAATTATGGGCCCGCGTGGGCCTGAGCAGTTCTTC.

V gene TRBV5-1 combines with J gene TRBJ1-3, with 12 bases lining up with TRBD1. V shed 3 bases, J shed 4 bases, and the junction held 5 bases outside the gene matches. CDR3 length equals 16 residues. Per the germline V gene, CDR1 is SGHRS and CDR2 is YFSETQ. The CDR3 region is CASSSGQGAMGNTIYF. The CDR3, as DNA: TGCGCCAGCAGCTCGGGACAGGGGGCGATGGGAAACACCATATATTTT.

The rearrangement links TRBV6-5 to TRBJ1-2; 9 bases are shared with TRBD1. Germline V CDR1 and CDR2: MNHEY, SVGAGI. V shed 3 bases and J 8 bases; nucleotides not matched to a gene: 10. This CDR3 spans 15 amino acids. CDR3 protein: CASSYPGQGPGGYTF. The CDR3 bases are TGTGCCAGCAGTTATCCGGGACAGGGACCTGGGGGCTACACCTTC.